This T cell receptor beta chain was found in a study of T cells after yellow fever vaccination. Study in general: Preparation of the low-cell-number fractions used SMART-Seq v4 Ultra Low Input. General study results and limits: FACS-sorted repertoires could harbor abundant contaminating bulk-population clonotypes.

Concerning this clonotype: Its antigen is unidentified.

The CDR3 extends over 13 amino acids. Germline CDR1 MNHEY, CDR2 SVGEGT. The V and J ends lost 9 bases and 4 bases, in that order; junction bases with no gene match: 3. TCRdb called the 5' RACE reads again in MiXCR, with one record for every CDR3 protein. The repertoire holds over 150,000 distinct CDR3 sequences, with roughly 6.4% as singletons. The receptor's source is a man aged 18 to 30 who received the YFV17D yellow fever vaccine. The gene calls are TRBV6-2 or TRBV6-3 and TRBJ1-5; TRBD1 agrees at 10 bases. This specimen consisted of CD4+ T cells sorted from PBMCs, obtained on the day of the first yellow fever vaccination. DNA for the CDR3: TGTGCCAGTCGACAGGGGGCAAATCAGCCCCAGCATTTT. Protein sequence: CASRQGANQPQHF.